These 24 T cell receptor beta chains were sequenced from one sample in a study of shared clonotypes between healthy human individuals (dated by TCRdb to about 2020). Libraries were built with the immunoSEQ multiplex PCR assay. TCRdb re-hosts the immuneACCESS table, in-frame sequences only. Its copies lack some clones; in the studies checked, an unresolved V gene accounts for under half of them, and the cause for the rest is not known. This sample is represented by roughly 2.5 million clones; more than 90% of them were singletons. The ten biggest clones cover 0.13% to 0.15% of the sample. Input material: naive CD4+ T cells sorted from blood. Interpreted using the paper, the cell subset or site label stands for: CD45RA+ positively selected. Every receptor here comes from a man in his late teens or twenties in good health.

The sample holds one count of this clone. The chain combines TRBV19 with TRBJ2-7; D remains unclear. CDR1 is LNHDA and CDR2 is SQIVND in the germline V gene (reference sequence). The CDR3 sequence is 14 residues long. The V gene lost 5 bases and the J gene lost 5 bases, with 16 bases spanning the gap. This chain's CDR3 is CASSRGNSLHEQYF. For the CDR3, the DNA is TGTGCCAGTAGTCGAGGAAACAGTCTACACGAGCAGTACTTC.

The chain links TRBV5-4 to TRBJ2-5; TRBD2 is a possible D gene (6 bases). There are 12 residues in the CDR3. Trimming cost V 4 bases and J 9 bases, with 13 bases left between them. Germline lookup yields CDR1 SGHNT and CDR2 YYREEE (reference sequence). The CDR3 nucleotides read TGTGCCAGCAGCCAGGACGGCGGGGCCCAGTACTTC. Translating gives CASSQDGGAQYF.

The chain employs TRBV7-2 and TRBJ2-7, with 9 positions matching TRBD1. Trimming took 4 bases from V and 2 from J; bases not matched to a gene: 9. Germline CDR1 SGHTA, CDR2 FQGNSA. The CDR3 runs 16 residues. For the CDR3, the DNA is TGTGCCAGCAGCTACCACCCCGGGACAGGGACCTACGAGCAGTACTTC. It yields the protein CASSYHPGTGTYEQYF.

This sequence joins TRBV7-3 and TRBJ1-2; perhaps TRBD1 as D (5 bases). This CDR3 contains 13 residues. Germline V gene sequence: CDR1 SGHTA, CDR2 FQGTGA. The V end was cut by 4 bases, the J end by 4 bases, with 10 bases between. This CDR3 reads CASSSGTLYGYTF. CDR3 DNA sequence: TGTGCCAGCAGCTCCGGGACCCTCTATGGCTACACCTTC.

This clone has a handful of counts. The J gene is TRBJ1-4, the V gene TRBV7-9; TRBD1 agrees at 7 bases. The V gene end was trimmed by 6 bases and the J gene end by 8 bases; junction bases not matched to a gene: 6. Germline CDR1 is SEHNR and CDR2 is FQNEAQ (reference sequence). The CDR3 loop spans 13 amino acids. Here the CDR3 DNA reads TGTGCCAGCAGTCGGGACAGTGGAGAAAAACTGTTTTTT. It specifies CASSRDSGEKLFF.

This chain joins TRBV11-3 and TRBJ2-5, with 10 bases aligning to TRBD1. This CDR3 region has 16 residues. The V gene end was trimmed by 5 bases and the J gene end by 4 bases; junction bases not matched to a gene: 10. CDR1 SGHNT and CDR2 YENEEA come from the germline V gene. Written as DNA, the CDR3 is TGTGCCAGCAGCCCGGCCGGGACAGGGGTCCCAGAGACCCAGTACTTC. Residues: CASSPAGTGVPETQYF.

The chain joins TRBV28 to TRBJ1-3, with unresolved D. Germline CDR1 reads MDHEN; CDR2 reads SYDVKM. The CDR3 loop spans 14 amino acids. The CDR3 DNA follows: TGTATGGTTATGGAGGGCAGAGTAGGGAACACCATATATTTT. Amino acid sequence: CMVMEGRVGNTIYF.

With respect to this clone: The sample carries other DNA sequences with the same CDR3. The rearrangement uses TRBV6-5 and TRBJ1-5; D is undetermined. The CDR3 loop spans 13 amino acids. The V end was cut by 0 bases, the J end by 4 bases, with 4 bases between. CDR1 MNHEY and CDR2 SVGAGI come from the germline V gene. The CDR3 bases are TGTGCCAGCAGTTACTCTCCTAATCAGCCCCAGCATTTT. This translates into CASSYSPNQPQHF.

V gene TRBV29-1 combines with J gene TRBJ2-5; TRBD2 matches at 7 bases. J was trimmed by 5 bases and V by 8 bases; bases with no gene match: 14. CDR3 length: 14 amino acids. Germline lookup yields CDR1 SQVTM and CDR2 ANQGSEA. The CDR3 protein is CSLRRASGAETQYF. CDR3 in DNA: TGCAGCCTAAGGCGGGCTAGCGGAGCGGAGACCCAGTACTTC.

This clone was found once. The chain has TRBV6-1 and TRBJ2-4, with 10 bases lining up with TRBD2. V shed 2 bases, J shed 0 bases, and the junction held 1 base outside the gene matches. Germline-derived CDR1 and CDR2 are MNHNS and SASEGT. This CDR3 contains 16 residues. For the CDR3, the DNA is TGTGCCAGCAGTGAAATAGCGGGGGGAGCCAAAAACATTCAGTACTTC. Its translation is CASSEIAGGAKNIQYF.

This rearrangement joins TRBV6-5 to TRBJ1-6; D might be TRBD1 (5 bases). From germline, CDR1 is MNHEY and CDR2 SVGAGI. Trimming removed 5 bases at V and 9 bases at J, with 17 bases between. The CDR3 has 15 amino acids. The CDR3 reads CASSKMGGVGSPLHF. In DNA form, the CDR3 reads TGTGCCAGCAGTAAAATGGGGGGTGTCGGTTCACCCCTCCACTTT.

The chain recombines TRBV29-1 with TRBJ2-3; 9 nucleotides match TRBD1. The trim removed 5 bases at V and 6 bases at J, leaving 15 bases unmatched. The CDR3 spans 16 residues. From germline, CDR1 is SQVTM and CDR2 ANQGSEA. The CDR3 DNA reads TGCAGCGTTCAAAATGGGGGTCCGGACAGGGGCGATACGCAGTATTTT. It encodes CSVQNGGPDRGDTQYF.

The V call is TRBV14, the J call TRBJ2-1; D might be TRBD2 (6 bases). CDR1 and CDR2 from the germline V gene are SGHDN and FVKESK. The CDR3 is made up of 13 amino acids. V lost 6 bases to trimming and J lost 5 bases, with 11 bases between them. The CDR3 is CASRGASDNEQFF. CDR3 DNA sequence: TGTGCCAGCAGAGGGGCTAGCGACAATGAGCAGTTCTTC.

The gene calls are TRBV6-1 and TRBJ2-7, with a weak D call TRBD1 (6 bases). Germline V gene data show CDR1 as MNHNS and CDR2 as SASEGT. The CDR3 is made up of 12 amino acids. The V and J ends lost 10 bases and 2 bases respectively, with 12 bases between them. The CDR3 DNA sequence: TGTGCCACCTCACAGGGACCCTACGAGCAGTACTTC. This encodes CATSQGPYEQYF.

CDR3 amino acids: CASSFGRAVADTQYF. CDR3 DNA sequence: TGTGCCAGCAGCTTCGGCAGGGCGGTTGCAGATACGCAGTATTTT. The gene calls are TRBV7-2 and TRBJ2-3; tentatively, D is TRBD1 (5 bases). V shed 3 bases and J shed 4 bases, with 14 bases lying between them. This CDR3 has 15 residues. Per the germline V gene, CDR1 is SGHTA and CDR2 is FQGNSA.

The chain is built from TRBV19 and TRBJ2-2, with D hard to call. Trimming pared 9 bases from V and 6 bases from J, leaving 8 bases between. The germline gives CDR1 LNHDA, CDR2 SQIVND (reference sequence). This CDR3 comprises 11 residues. The CDR3 region has the DNA TGTGCCAGCGGACCCCCCGGGGAGCTGTTTTTT. It is translated as CASGPPGELFF.

V is TRBV5-1 and J is TRBJ2-1; D possibly corresponds to TRBD2 (5 bases). From germline, CDR1 is SGHRS and CDR2 YFSETQ. Trimming took 4 bases from V and 1 from J, leaving 18 bases between them. The CDR3 totals 17 residues. The CDR3: CASSLAPRTGSYNEQFF. CDR3 nucleotides: TGCGCCAGCAGCCTAGCCCCCAGGACTGGGTCCTACAATGAGCAGTTCTTC. Filled out from reference TRBV5-1 and TRBJ2-1, the complete variable domain reads KAGVTQTPRYLIKTRGQQVTLSCSPISGHRSVSWYQQTPGQGLQFLFEYFSETQRNKGNFPGRFSGRQFSNSRSEMNVSTLELGDSALYLCASSLAPRTGSYNEQFFGPGTRLTVL.

This chain links TRBV2 with TRBJ2-3; 14 positions agree with TRBD2. The V segment lost 6 bases and the J segment 2 bases; nucleotides outside the gene matches: 4. CDR3 length equals 16 residues. The germline V gene encodes CDR1 SNHLY and CDR2 FYNNEI. CDR3 sequence reads: CASSRLAGGNTDTQYF. CDR3 DNA: TGTGCCAGCAGCCGACTAGCGGGGGGGAACACAGATACGCAGTATTTT.

The chain has TRBV5-8 and TRBJ1-5; TRBD1 agrees at 7 bases. There are 16 residues in the CDR3. Germline trimming cut 2 bases from V and 4 bases from J; bases unmatched to any gene: 9. Germline loops: CDR1 SGHTS, CDR2 YDEGEE. DNA of the CDR3: TGTGCCAGCAGCTTAGATACAGGGGTAGGAAATCAGCCCCAGCATTTT. Residues: CASSLDTGVGNQPQHF.

This chain joins TRBV27 and TRBJ2-6; no definite D call. Trimming took off 5 bases at V and 4 bases at J, with 12 bases between the two ends. This CDR3 region has 15 residues. In germline, CDR1 is MNHEY, CDR2 SMNVEV (reference sequence). The CDR3 DNA follows: TGTGCCAGCAGTGCCCTGGGAACAGGGGCCAACGTCCTGACTTTC. Translation: CASSALGTGANVLTF.

This clone appeared once. The same CDR3 arises from other DNA sequences in this sample as well. The gene calls are TRBV2 and TRBJ1-1, with TRBD1 as a possible D gene (6 bases). The V gene's germline CDR1 is SNHLY and CDR2 FYNNEI. Trimming left V 8 bases short and J 0 bases short, with 10 bases between. There are 13 residues in the CDR3. As DNA, the CDR3 is TGTGCCAGCCAAGGACAGTTGAACACTGAAGCTTTCTTT. This translates into CASQGQLNTEAFF.

The chain carries TRBV10-3 and TRBJ1-2; 8 bases map to TRBD1. Germline lookup yields CDR1 ENHRY and CDR2 SYGVKD. Germline trimming cut 11 bases from V and 2 bases from J; bases unmatched to any gene: 7. This CDR3 has 13 residues. CDR3 protein: CALWTGMNYGYTF. CDR3 coding DNA: TGTGCCCTATGGACAGGGATGAACTATGGCTACACCTTC.

J is TRBJ2-7 and V is TRBV27, with a possible D match to TRBD1 (6 bases). The V end was cut by 3 bases, the J end by 0 bases, with 9 bases between. The CDR3 is 14 residues long. CDR1 and CDR2 from the germline V gene are MNHEY and SMNVEV (reference sequence). The CDR3 sequence is CASSFNRVSYEQYF. Here the CDR3 DNA reads TGTGCCAGCAGTTTCAACAGGGTCTCCTACGAGCAGTACTTC.

Of note for this clone: The same CDR3 arises from other DNA sequences in this sample as well. This chain connects TRBV28 to TRBJ2-5; a possible D gene is TRBD2 (7 bases). The CDR3 has 14 residues. CDR1 is MDHEN and CDR2 is SYDVKM in the germline V gene. V was trimmed by 4 bases and J by 2 bases, leaving 11 bases between them. CDR3 coding DNA: TGTGCCAGCAGTTCGGCGGGGGCACAAGAGACCCAGTACTTC. Protein sequence: CASSSAGAQETQYF.